This passage covers 19 T cell receptor beta chains from one sample sequenced in a study of blood T cell repertoires in COVID-19. Measured with immunoSEQ multiplex PCR; TCRdb has only the in-frame clones, and not every one. The sample contains approximately 320,000 clones, nearly 90% of which appear only once. Material: peripheral blood. These TCRs come from a woman aged 25 to 39 with COVID-19, enrolled during active disease.

This clone was seen a single time. The CDR3 is CASSPGPGNQPQHF. DNA for the CDR3: TGTGCCAGCAGCCCAGGCCCGGGCAATCAGCCCCAGCATTTT. The chain couples TRBV6-5 to TRBJ1-5; D unclear. The V end lost 6 bases, the J end lost 2 bases, and 11 bases lay between the germline ends. CDR1 and CDR2 from the germline V gene are MNHEY and SVGAGI. This CDR3 is 14 amino acids long.

The rearrangement uses TRBV10-1 and TRBJ2-7; 10 bases fit TRBD1. The CDR3 totals 13 residues. CDR1 and CDR2 from the germline V gene are WNHNN and SYGVQD (reference sequence). Trimming removed 8 bases from V and 3 bases from J; junction bases left unmatched: 4. In DNA, the CDR3 is TGCGCCAGCGAAAGGGACAGGGGCTACGAGCAGTACTTC. Amino acid sequence: CASERDRGYEQYF.

This chain links TRBV5-1 with TRBJ1-2; tentatively, D is TRBD1 (6 bases). From germline, CDR1 is SGHRS and CDR2 YFSETQ. Trimming stripped 2 bases from V and 8 bases from J, with 10 bases between. This CDR3 comprises 12 residues. CDR3 region: CASSFQGGGYTF. The CDR3 bases are TGCGCCAGCAGCTTTCAAGGGGGAGGCTACACCTTC.

The J gene is TRBJ2-5, the V gene TRBV4-2; maybe TRBD2 (7 bases). Germline lookup yields CDR1 LGHNA and CDR2 YNFKEQ. Between the trimmed V and J ends, which lost 0 bases and 4 bases, there was a span of 12 bases. CDR3 length equals 15 residues. CDR3 coding DNA: TGTGCCAGCAGCCAAGAGGGGGGGGCCGGAGAGACCCAGTACTTC. This gives the protein CASSQEGGAGETQYF.

The V and J genes are TRBV3-1 (or the pseudogene TRBV3-2) and TRBJ1-2, with TRBD1 matching over 8 bases. There are 14 residues in the CDR3. Germline V gene data show CDR1 as LGHDT and CDR2 as YNNKEL (reference sequence). V lost 6 bases and J lost 3; bases outside the gene matches: 6. The CDR3 DNA reads as TGTGCCAGCAGTTGGACAGGGTATGACTATGGCTACACCTTC. Translated, it gives CASSWTGYDYGYTF.

This clone turned up a few times. The genes are TRBV4-1 and TRBJ1-2; the D is unclear. Trimming stripped 1 base from V and 5 bases from J, with 14 bases between. The CDR3 is 15 residues long. Germline-derived CDR1 and CDR2 are MGHRA and YSYEKL. CDR3 sequence: CASSQATVVRYGYTF. CDR3 bases: TGCGCCAGCAGCCAAGCCACAGTGGTTCGTTATGGCTACACCTTC.

This chain links TRBV27 with TRBJ1-1; TRBD1 is a possible D gene (5 bases). The germline V gene encodes CDR1 MNHEY and CDR2 SMNVEV (reference sequence). CDR3 length: 15 amino acids. With 7 bases removed from V and 1 base from J, the gap between germline ends came to 16 bases. This CDR3 is CASTSGGFGNTEAFF. The CDR3 DNA follows: TGTGCCAGCACCTCGGGGGGATTCGGGAACACTGAAGCTTTCTTT.

CDR3 loop: CASSQGDGEKNEQFF. The CDR3 coding sequence is TGCGCCAGCAGCCAAGGTGACGGGGAGAAGAATGAGCAGTTCTTC. The J gene is TRBJ2-1, the V gene TRBV4-1; D is possibly TRBD2 (5 bases). Germline CDR1 is MGHRA and CDR2 is YSYEKL. This CDR3 is built from 15 residues. V was trimmed by 1 base and J by 7 bases, leaving 14 bases between them.

The chain carries TRBV7-8 and TRBJ2-7, with TRBD1 identical over 10 bases. Germline CDR1 SGHVS, CDR2 FQNEAQ. The CDR3 has 15 residues. Trimming removed 8 bases from V and 6 bases from J; junction bases left unmatched: 13. The CDR3 is CASQPGTGAFFEQYF. The DNA of the CDR3 is TGTGCCAGCCAGCCCGGGACAGGGGCTTTTTTCGAGCAGTACTTC.

This clone has a single count. The J gene is TRBJ2-5, the V gene TRBV18, with 13 bases aligning to TRBD2. The CDR3 has 16 residues. CDR1 and CDR2 (germline): KGHSH, LQKENI. Trimming at V came to 6 bases and at J to 4 bases, leaving 8 bases not matched to a gene. The CDR3 loop reads CASSPRLAGGRETQYF. CDR3 coding DNA: TGTGCCAGCTCGCCCAGACTAGCGGGGGGAAGAGAGACCCAGTACTTC.

The gene calls are TRBV5-1 and TRBJ2-7, with 10 nucleotides matching TRBD2. Germline V gives CDR1 SGHRS, CDR2 YFSETQ. This CDR3 is built from 14 residues. The J segment lost 5 bases and the V segment lost 4 bases, leaving 6 bases of the junction unmatched. The CDR3 region is CASSTSGGVDEQYF. In DNA, the CDR3 is TGCGCCAGCAGCACCAGCGGGGGGGTTGACGAGCAGTACTTC.

The chain recombines TRBV5-1 with TRBJ2-3, with D possibly TRBD2 on 5 matching bases. The CDR3 runs 11 residues. CDR1 SGHRS and CDR2 YFSETQ come from the germline V gene. Trimming left V 2 bases short and J 8 bases short, with 6 bases between. CDR3 DNA sequence: TGCGCCAGCAGCTTTGAGGGTACGCAGTATTTT. It yields the protein CASSFEGTQYF.

The J gene is TRBJ2-3, the V gene TRBV20-1; D is perhaps TRBD2 (6 bases). Germline CDR1 reads DFQATT; CDR2 reads SNEGSKA (reference sequence). V was shortened by 6 bases and J by 4 bases, with 20 bases between the two germline ends. This CDR3 region has 15 residues. For the CDR3, the DNA is TGCAGTGCCAGTATAGGGCGGGGTATTGCAGATACGCAGTATTTT. It yields the protein CSASIGRGIADTQYF.

This clone was seen once. The chain is built from TRBV6-5 and TRBJ2-1; 11 bases are shared with TRBD2. Trimming at V came to 7 bases and at J to 4 bases, leaving 3 bases not matched to a gene. This CDR3 spans 14 amino acids. The germline gives CDR1 MNHEY, CDR2 SVGAGI. In nucleotides, the CDR3 is TGTGCCAGCATGGGACTAGCGGTTTACAATGAGCAGTTCTTC. It specifies CASMGLAVYNEQFF.

The rearrangement uses TRBV6-6 and TRBJ1-3; no reliable D call. The CDR3 has 13 residues. The V end was cut by 6 bases, the J end by 4 bases, with 10 bases between. Germline loops: CDR1 MNHNY, CDR2 SVGAGI (reference sequence). Here the CDR3 reads CASSPPGGNTIYF. CDR3 coding DNA: TGTGCCAGCAGCCCCCCGGGGGGAAACACCATATATTTT.

This clone was observed a single time. The rearrangement uses TRBV7-6 and TRBJ2-1; 8 nucleotides agree with TRBD1. The CDR3 consists of 16 residues. Germline trimming cut 5 bases from V and 1 base from J; bases unmatched to any gene: 7. Germline V gene data show CDR1 as SGHVS and CDR2 as FNYEAQ. CDR3 residues: CASSPSGTGSYNEQFF. In nucleotides, the CDR3 is TGTGCCAGCAGCCCCTCCGGGACAGGTTCCTACAATGAGCAGTTCTTC.

This clone was recorded only once. The rearrangement uses TRBV6-5 and TRBJ1-1, with D unresolved. The CDR3 is 12 amino acids. Germline V gives CDR1 MNHEY, CDR2 SVGAGI. Trimming removed 4 bases at V and 10 bases at J, with 13 bases between. CDR3 loop: CASSWNVGGAFF. As DNA, the CDR3 is TGTGCCAGCAGTTGGAATGTCGGAGGAGCTTTCTTT.

V is TRBV24-1 and J is TRBJ2-6, with TRBD2 matching 7 bases. The length of the CDR3 is 16 residues. Unmatched junction bases numbered 0, after V lost 1 base and J lost 1 base. Germline V gene lookup returns CDR1 KGHDR and CDR2 SFDVKD. CDR3 residues: CATSDFGGSGANVLTF. CDR3 DNA: TGTGCCACCAGTGATTTCGGGGGGTCTGGGGCCAACGTCCTGACTTTC.

About this clone: Other DNA sequences in this sample translate to the same CDR3. The chain uses TRBV5-1 and TRBJ1-1, with a possible D match to TRBD1 (5 bases). Trimming took off 0 bases at V and 2 bases at J, with 5 bases between the two ends. There are 13 residues in the CDR3. Germline-derived CDR1 and CDR2 are SGHRS and YFSETQ. The CDR3 DNA reads as TGCGCCAGCAGCTTGGGGGGCAACACTGAAGCTTTCTTT. This encodes CASSLGGNTEAFF.